These T cell receptor beta chains were read from a single sample in a study of T cell responses to AZD1222 COVID-19 vaccine. Assay used: immunoSEQ multiplex PCR; TCRdb lists only in-frame clones, some missing. The table has more than 150,000 clones, roughly 93% seen once. The sequenced sample was peripheral blood, obtained on day 0 of AZD1222 vaccination. Receptor source: an adult in good health. Each CDR3 is given without its conserved first and last residue. The D gene is left open where the match is weak.

ASRGGSTYEQY,TRBD2,TRBV5-1
ASSPVQGTDTQY,NA,TRBV5-1
ASSRRTASTDTQY,NA,TRBV7-9
ASSNEGQGFEQY,TRBD1,TRBV25-1
ASSLGPIGQSNQPQH,NA,TRBV7-9
ASRTNNEQF,NA,TRBV5-1
ASSLYSGYRGTGELF,NA,TRBV28
ASSEVVGGYYGYT,TRBD1,TRBV2
ASSETVSGVSGELF,TRBD2,TRBV6-1
ASSISVSGYEQY,NA,TRBV7-9
ASTPGQGAYEQY,TRBD1,TRBV28
ASSSSGTSYEQY,TRBD2,TRBV7-9
ASLQGYEQY,NA,TRBV2
ASKGNTEAF,NA,TRBV6-5
ASSVVNRAGTGELF,NA,TRBV9
ASSFWENTEAF,NA,TRBV7-8
ASRQMGADGYT,NA,TRBV4-3
ASSGRGTAGETQY,NA,TRBV9
ASSLVPSEETQY,NA,TRBV5-1
ASRTDRYSYNEQF,NA,TRBV6-5
ASSAGPTGGNTIY,NA,TRBV7-3
TSSQGIGWNQPQH,NA,TRBV1
ASSLETGNWDEQY,TRBD1,TRBV5-1
ASRPRTGELF,NA,TRBV6-5
ASSQERTSGAQETQY,TRBD2,TRBV3-1/TRBV3-2
ASSQDPGDGTNEKLF,NA,TRBV4-1
ASSLELKATYEQY,NA,TRBV11-2
ASSLRGLDTEAF,NA,TRBV7-2
ASSIGPGWASSGNTIY,NA,TRBV19
ASSRLAGGPGEQY,TRBD2,TRBV28
ASSPTGGLSYEQY,TRBD1,TRBV3-1/TRBV3-2
ASSPRLAGSTDTQY,TRBD2,TRBV13
ASTNPGQGGYEQY,TRBD1,TRBV6-8